Each of the 14 T cell receptor beta chains below was sequenced from the same sample in a study of vaccination effects on CD4 cells after COVID-19. In the ViraFEST assay, antigen-specific CD4+ clonotypes were identified by expansion after peptide-pool stimulation. Following a roughly 10-day culture, CD4+ T cells were purified. Either the BNT162b2 or mRNA-1273 vaccine was given to participants in two doses. The repertoire was sequenced with immunoSEQ multiplex PCR; TCRdb's copy has only in-frame clones and lacks some. The table shows 30,000 or so clones, with approximately 71% occurring only once. The antigens these receptors bind are not known. Sequencing used CD4+ T cells from PBMCs cultured with HCoV-NL63 spike peptides, obtained after COVID-19 vaccination. The origin of the receptors is a human donor who received a COVID-19 vaccine.

This clone occurred a few times. The rearrangement links TRBV3-1 (or the pseudogene TRBV3-2) to TRBJ1-2, with TRBD1 matching over 7 bases. There are 15 residues in the CDR3. Germline trimming cut 2 bases from V and 4 bases from J; bases unmatched to any gene: 7. Looked up from germline, CDR1 is LGHDT and CDR2 is YNNKEL (reference sequence). CDR3: CASSQKTGPLYGYTF. The CDR3 bases are TGTGCCAGCAGCCAAAAGACAGGGCCCCTCTATGGCTACACCTTC.

This sequence joins TRBV12-3 or TRBV12-4 and TRBJ2-3; D uncertain. V was pared by 2 bases and J by 8 bases, with 8 bases between. CDR3 length: 12 residues. The CDR3 bases are TGTGCCAGCAGTTTACCGTCCATTACGCAGTATTTT. It codes for CASSLPSITQYF.

The chain has TRBV10-1 and TRBJ2-7; D unresolved. Between the trimmed V and J ends, which lost 4 bases and 8 bases, there was a span of 15 bases. This CDR3 spans 13 amino acids. Germline CDR1 reads WNHNN; CDR2 reads SYGVQD (reference sequence). The CDR3 protein is CASSGPSTGKQYF. Written as DNA, the CDR3 is TGCGCCAGCAGTGGGCCCTCTACGGGCAAGCAGTACTTC.

This rearrangement joins TRBV2 to TRBJ2-3; a possible D gene is TRBD1 (6 bases). Trimming left V 8 bases short and J 1 base short, with 13 bases between. Germline CDR1 reads SNHLY; CDR2 reads FYNNEI. The CDR3 runs 14 residues. CDR3 amino acids: CASCPDRGTDTQYF. The CDR3 DNA reads TGTGCCAGCTGCCCGGACAGAGGCACAGATACGCAGTATTTT.

This chain connects TRBV11-2 to TRBJ1-1, with D possibly matching TRBD1 (5 bases). The V and J ends lost 1 base and 10 bases respectively, with 13 bases between them. Germline V gene sequence: CDR1 SGHAT, CDR2 FQNNGV. CDR3 length: 13 residues. The CDR3 sequence is CASSLGRGRGAFF. The CDR3 region has the DNA TGTGCCAGCAGCTTAGGGAGGGGAAGAGGAGCTTTCTTT.

The chain carries TRBV3-1 (or the pseudogene TRBV3-2) and TRBJ2-2; the match to TRBD1 covers 7 bases. CDR3 length: 15 residues. V gave up 2 bases and J gave up 6 bases; unmatched junction bases: 6. From germline, CDR1 is LGHDT and CDR2 YNNKEL (reference sequence). The CDR3 is CASSQRLQGSGELFF. The CDR3, as DNA: TGTGCCAGCAGCCAACGTTTACAGGGGTCCGGGGAGCTGTTTTTT.

This clone occurred a few times. The V call is TRBV12-3 or TRBV12-4, the J call TRBJ1-1, with D uncertain. V was clipped by 5 bases and J by 7 bases, with 14 bases between them. CDR3 length equals 13 residues. DNA of the CDR3: TGTGCCAGCAGTCCCCAGGCCGGGCTTGAAGCTTTCTTT. Encoded protein: CASSPQAGLEAFF.

The V gene is TRBV6-5, the J gene TRBJ2-7; TRBD2 aligns across 7 bases. Germline CDR1 and CDR2: MNHEY and SVGAGI. This CDR3 region has 15 residues. The V and J ends lost 7 bases and 1 base, in that order; junction bases with no gene match: 10. CDR3 residues: CASMGAGTPSYEQYF. CDR3 DNA sequence: TGTGCCAGCATGGGAGCGGGGACGCCTTCCTACGAGCAGTACTTC.

The sample holds a few counts of this clone. The rearrangement links TRBV7-8 to TRBJ2-7; 7 bases agree with TRBD1. This CDR3 has 14 residues. The junction had 2 bases not matched to a gene; V was cut back by 3 bases and J by 0 bases. CDR1 and CDR2 (germline): SGHVS, FQNEAQ. The CDR3 here is CASSLGQYSYEQYF. CDR3 in DNA: TGTGCCAGCAGCTTGGGACAGTACTCCTACGAGCAGTACTTC.

The rearrangement joins TRBV6-5 to TRBJ1-2; the D is unclear. Trimming pared 6 bases from V and 4 bases from J, leaving 12 bases between. The germline gives CDR1 MNHEY, CDR2 SVGAGI. This CDR3 is 13 amino acids long. In DNA form, the CDR3 reads TGTGCCAGCAGGGTCGACGGTGTCTATGGCTACACCTTC. This translates into CASRVDGVYGYTF.

The chain couples TRBV10-1 to TRBJ2-1, with unresolved D. CDR1 is WNHNN, CDR2 SYGVQD, per germline (reference sequence). Trimming removed 4 bases from V and 5 bases from J, with 9 bases in between. This CDR3 is built from 13 residues. CDR3 nucleotides: TGCGCCAGCAGTGCGCCCCCAAACAATGAGCAGTTCTTC. Amino acids: CASSAPPNNEQFF.

This clone has only a few counts. V gene TRBV5-5 combines with J gene TRBJ1-3, with D perhaps TRBD1 (5 bases). CDR1 and CDR2 from the germline V gene are SGHKS and YYEKEE (reference sequence). The ends were cut back, 2 bases at V and 4 bases at J, with 10 bases in the middle. The CDR3 extends over 14 amino acids. The DNA of the CDR3 is TGTGCCAGCAGCTTCGCCGGGGCGGGAAACACCATATATTTT. Its protein is CASSFAGAGNTIYF.

The rearrangement joins TRBV5-1 to TRBJ2-1, with D possibly being TRBD1 (6 bases). The V end lost 4 bases, the J end lost 5 bases, and 10 bases lay between the germline ends. From germline, CDR1 is SGHRS and CDR2 YFSETQ. CDR3 length equals 13 residues. The CDR3 protein is CASSPGTNNEQFF. CDR3 sequence (DNA): TGCGCCAGCAGCCCCGGGACAAACAATGAGCAGTTCTTC.

J is TRBJ2-7 and V is TRBV28; D perhaps matches TRBD2 (5 bases). The germline CDR1 and CDR2 sequences are MDHEN and SYDVKM. The length of the CDR3 is 13 residues. Deletions cut 4 bases from V and 7 bases from J, with 14 bases between. The CDR3 is CASSSERSREQYF. CDR3 in DNA: TGTGCCAGCAGTTCCGAGCGGTCGAGAGAGCAGTACTTC.